The source of this TCR beta chain is a study of shared clonotypes between healthy human individuals (TCRdb year 2020). The study in broad terms: A couple of women and three men aged 18 to 49 years were included in the cohort. For each donor, CD4 naive and CD4 memory were each run on three plates, CD8 naive on two plates, and CD8 memory on one plate. To estimate repertoire size and how much clonotypes are shared between individuals, the study performed deep sequencing of blood TCR repertoires from roughly five healthy adults. To increase sequencing depth and limit assay-specific biases, TCR repertoire library preparation and sequencing were carried out by different laboratories using diverse techniques. Leukapheresis yielded between about 0.85 and 10 billion PBMCs per donor. Overall study results and their limits: Pairwise subsampling indicated that sequencing depth was expected to affect the degree of clonotype sharing among donors. Because the study included only a small number of donors, the genetic and exposure-history diversity represented was limited. Compared with non-shared clonotypes, clonotypes shared by all four sorted-subset donors had higher generation probabilities. Naive subsets generally had larger estimated clonotype richness than memory subsets. Rarefaction of sorted-subset datasets indicated incomplete sequencing despite the large sequencing depth. Sampling was restricted to blood, and TCR repertoires in tissue are likely to differ from TCR repertoires in blood. Across a handful of donors, 5% to 6% of naive CD4, approximately 3.6% of naive CD8, 2% to 2.5% of memory CD4, and under 0.45% of memory CD8 clonotypes were shared.

Donors were healthy HIV-negative adults with no recently reported acute infections or vaccinations. Every donor was a Caucasian adult residing in Nashville, Tennessee, USA. CD4+ T cells were enriched by magnetic negative selection, after which naive cells were positively selected on CD45RA and the negative fraction was taken as the memory subset. After blood collection by leukapheresis, PBMCs were isolated using Ficoll-Histopaque density gradient centrifugation and then cryopreserved in the vapor phase of liquid nitrogen. Purity and quantity of every magnetically sorted T cell population were checked by analytical flow cytometry. Each sorted fraction had its genomic DNA isolated and then quantified by UV absorbance on a Nanodrop 2000c. Using the deep immunoSEQ assay, multiplex PCR amplified TCR CDR3 regions from genomic DNA. For each cell subset, the extracted genomic DNA was distributed evenly across all wells of several immunoSEQ 96-well plates, and each plate served as one replicate. For sorted subsets, 150 to 250 ng of genomic DNA, equivalent to some 30,000 T cell genomes, went into each replicate PCR. Purified libraries were quantified with a Qubit 3.0 fluorometer, sized on a Bioanalyzer 2100, and re-quantified with the KAPA Library Quantification kit. A separate single-read 150-cycle Illumina NextSeq 550 flow cell was used to sequence each immunoSEQ 96-well plate. The study's processing was this. Because only junctional sequences without quality scores were contained in the immunoSEQ output, filtering matching that applied to full-length reads could not be performed. To assign V/J genes and CDR3, sequences were annotated using PyIR, a Python wrapper for IgBLAST v1.9, with IMGT germline references. Any read was removed if the V/J assignment was weak (E-value above 1e-6), the CDR3 was missing, or the read contained stop codons, out-of-frame junctions, or ambiguous translated residues. A V3J clonotype was defined by an identical inferred V gene, J gene, and CDR3 amino acid sequence. To compute the percentage overlap between repertoires, the number of shared unique clonotypes was divided by the size of the smaller repertoire. Repertoire richness was assessed with RTK rarefaction, the Chao1 estimator, and Recon v2.1 estimates of unobserved clonotypes. Generation probabilities were computed with OLGA for all TCRbeta clonotypes obtained by the gDNA method from a handful of donors. TCRdb took over this immuneACCESS table, retaining in-frame rearrangements with V and J assigned. Such tables are incomplete; in checked studies, under half of the missing clones stem from an unresolved V gene, and the remainder is unexplained. V and J calls and clone size are as listed in that table; D and trimming were resolved from the DNA. This sample is represented by roughly 1,500,000 clones; roughly 98% of them were singletons. About 0.45% of the sample rests with the top ten.

Comment on this clone: Its antigen is unknown. No per-base quality is available; no much larger clone lies one base away.

This TCR was recovered from a man under 40 in good health. Input material: naive CD4+ T cells sorted from blood. According to the study, the label for this sample's cell subset or site signals: CD45RA+ positively selected.

The sequenced DNA: TGCGCCAGCAGTGAGTCGGTAATGGCGGGAGGCCACAATGAGCAGTTCTTC. This yields the protein CASSESVMAGGHNEQFF. The chain uses TRBV10-1 and TRBJ2-1, and 8 junction bases match TRBD2. Compared with germline, V lacks 0 bases and J lacks 5 bases; bases without a gene match: 9. Including the terminal cysteine and phenylalanine, the CDR3 comprises 17 residues. Just CDR3 DNA is preserved here, 51 bases in frame from base 1. Per the germline V gene (reference sequence), WNHNN is the CDR1 and SYGVQD is the CDR2.